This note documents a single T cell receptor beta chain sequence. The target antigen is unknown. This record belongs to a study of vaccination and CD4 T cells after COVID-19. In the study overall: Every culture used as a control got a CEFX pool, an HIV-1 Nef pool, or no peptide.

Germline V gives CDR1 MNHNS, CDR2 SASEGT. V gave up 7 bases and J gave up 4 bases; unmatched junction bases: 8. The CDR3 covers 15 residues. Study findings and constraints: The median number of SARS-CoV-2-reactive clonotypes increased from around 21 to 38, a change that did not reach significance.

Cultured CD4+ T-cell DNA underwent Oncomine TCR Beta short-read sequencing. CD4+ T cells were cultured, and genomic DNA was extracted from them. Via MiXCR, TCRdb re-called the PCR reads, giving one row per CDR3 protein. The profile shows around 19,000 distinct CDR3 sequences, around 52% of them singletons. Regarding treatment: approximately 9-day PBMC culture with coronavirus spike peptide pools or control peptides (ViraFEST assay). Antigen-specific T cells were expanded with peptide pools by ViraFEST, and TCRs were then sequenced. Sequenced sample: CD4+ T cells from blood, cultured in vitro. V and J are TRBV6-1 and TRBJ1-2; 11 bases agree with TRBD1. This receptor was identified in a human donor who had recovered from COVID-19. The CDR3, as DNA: TGTGCCAGCACCTCAGGGACAGGGGGAGGCTATGGCTACACCTTC. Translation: CASTSGTGGGYGYTF.